The rows below give T cell receptor beta chains drawn from one sample of a study of tumor and adjacent non-tumor tissue in lung cancer. TCRdb reprocessed the multiplex PCR reads via MiXCR and lists one record per CDR3 protein. Altogether more than 95,000 distinct CDR3 sequences are present, around three fifths being singletons, with the ten largest covering about 13%. The sample was lung tumor tissue. The source is a man aged 25 to 40 with non-small cell lung cancer. The CDR3 runs from the conserved cysteine through the conserved F or W. Fields, in order: J gene, clone size, CDR3 length, V gene, D gene, CDR3 protein, CDR3 DNA. D genes are given only for firm matches. Expanded clones get a size class; other rows say once, few or many, or leave the size out.

J gene: TRBJ1-5
clone size: many
CDR3 length: 13
V gene: TRBV6-2/TRBV6-3
D gene: NA
CDR3 protein: CASSYVQSQPQHF
CDR3 DNA: TGTGCCAGCAGTTACGTGCAGAGTCAGCCCCAGCATTTT

J gene: TRBJ2-7
clone size: many
CDR3 length: 16
V gene: TRBV20-1
D gene: NA
CDR3 protein: CSARALTTDSSYEQYF
CDR3 DNA: TGCAGTGCTAGAGCCTTAACAACAGACTCGTCCTACGAGCAGTACTTC

J gene: TRBJ2-3
clone size: many
CDR3 length: 14
V gene: TRBV4-2
D gene: NA
CDR3 protein: CASSQSVGVDTQYF
CDR3 DNA: TGTGCCAGCAGCCAGTCCGTCGGGGTAGATACGCAGTATTTT

J gene: TRBJ2-3
clone size: NA
CDR3 length: 18
V gene: TRBV7-8
D gene: NA
CDR3 protein: CASSLGRGRGASGDTQYF
CDR3 DNA: TGTGCCAGCAGCTTAGGCAGGGGGCGGGGGGCGTCTGGAGATACGCAGTATTTT

J gene: TRBJ1-1
clone size: many
CDR3 length: 14
V gene: TRBV5-1
D gene: NA
CDR3 protein: CASRGDVLNTEAFF
CDR3 DNA: TGCGCCAGCAGGGGGGACGTACTGAACACTGAAGCTTTCTTT

J gene: TRBJ1-3
clone size: NA
CDR3 length: 16
V gene: TRBV6-5
D gene: NA
CDR3 protein: CASRPSQASSGNTIYF
CDR3 DNA: TGTGCCAGCAGACCTTCACAGGCGAGCTCTGGAAACACCATATATTTT

J gene: TRBJ2-1
clone size: many
CDR3 length: 11
V gene: TRBV5-4
D gene: TRBD1
CDR3 protein: CASGTVDEQFF
CDR3 DNA: TGTGCCAGCGGGACAGTAGATGAGCAGTTCTTC

J gene: TRBJ2-2
clone size: NA
CDR3 length: 13
V gene: TRBV21-1
D gene: NA
CDR3 protein: CASSKAGPGELFF
CDR3 DNA: TGTGCCAGCAGCAAAGCGGGCCCCGGGGAGCTGTTTTTT

J gene: TRBJ2-1
clone size: NA
CDR3 length: 14
V gene: TRBV7-9
D gene: NA
CDR3 protein: CASRSSAADNEQFF
CDR3 DNA: TGTGCCAGCAGGTCCTCTGCGGCCGACAATGAGCAGTTCTTC

J gene: TRBJ2-3
clone size: NA
CDR3 length: 16
V gene: TRBV11-3
D gene: NA
CDR3 protein: CVSNQGREMNTDTQYF
CDR3 DNA: TGTGTCAGCAACCAAGGACGGGAGATGAACACAGATACGCAATATTTT

J gene: TRBJ2-5
clone size: NA
CDR3 length: 16
V gene: TRBV20-1
D gene: NA
CDR3 protein: CSVILSRGADAETQYF
CDR3 DNA: TGCAGTGTTATACTATCCCGGGGGGCAGATGCGGAGACCCAGTACTTC

J gene: TRBJ1-4
clone size: NA
CDR3 length: 14
V gene: TRBV20-1
D gene: NA
CDR3 protein: CNGGGGKRGEKLFF
CDR3 DNA: TGCAATGGTGGAGGTGGGAAGCGCGGTGAAAAACTGTTTTTT

J gene: TRBJ2-1
clone size: once
CDR3 length: 15
V gene: TRBV20-1
D gene: TRBD2
CDR3 protein: CSAFPLAGGLDEEFF
CDR3 DNA: TGCAGTGCCTTCCCCCTGGCGGGGGGGCTCGATGAGGAGTTCTTC

J gene: TRBJ2-7
clone size: NA
CDR3 length: 15
V gene: TRBV11-3
D gene: NA
CDR3 protein: CASSVIRGSSYEQYF
CDR3 DNA: TGTGCCAGCAGCGTGATCAGAGGTAGCTCCTACGAGCAGTACTTC

J gene: TRBJ1-2
clone size: NA
CDR3 length: 11
V gene: TRBV6-2/TRBV6-3
D gene: NA
CDR3 protein: CTSSQGPGYTF
CDR3 DNA: TGTACTAGCAGTCAGGGGCCTGGCTACACCTTC

J gene: TRBJ2-1
clone size: NA
CDR3 length: 12
V gene: TRBV11-2
D gene: NA
CDR3 protein: CASTLDRGEQFF
CDR3 DNA: TGTGCTAGCACTTTAGATCGGGGTGAGCAGTTCTTC

J gene: TRBJ2-1
clone size: NA
CDR3 length: 15
V gene: TRBV11-2
D gene: NA
CDR3 protein: CDSSPSGSTYNEQFF
CDR3 DNA: TGTGACAGCAGCCCTTCCGGGAGTACCTACAATGAGCAGTTCTTC